The source of this T cell receptor (beta chain) is a study of graft-versus-host responses after intestinal transplantation. Overall study: Among the recipients, transplants were multivisceral, liver-intestinal, or isolated intestinal. Tacrolimus plus steroids were given to all recipients for roughly three years, preceded by anti-thymocyte globulin induction. Regarding the study as a whole: Early after transplant, HvG declines were associated with peak levels of circulating GvH clones.

For this clone: Its target is not known.

The repertoire was sequenced with immunoSEQ multiplex PCR; TCRdb's copy has only in-frame clones and lacks some. In the table there are some 64,000 clones, around nine tenths of which are singletons. V lost 8 bases, J lost 1 base, and 12 bases lay in between. Germline CDR1 reads SNHLY; CDR2 reads FYNNEI. This CDR3 has 14 residues. The sequencing here drew on unstimulated CD8+ T cells sorted from spleen or lymph node cells, taken before transplant. The source of this sequence is a human donor who was the organ donor for an intestinal transplant. This chain connects TRBV2 to TRBJ2-1, with D unresolved. CDR3 in amino acids: CASPNRGSYNEQFF. The CDR3 nucleotides are TGTGCCAGCCCTAACCGAGGATCCTACAATGAGCAGTTCTTC.